This paragraph covers one T cell receptor (beta chain) sequence. The sample originates from a study of blood T cell repertoires in COVID-19. As for the study in general: The analysed material was cDNA or gDNA that came from T cells, B-cell-depleted T cells, or PBMCs.

The CDR3 loop spans 14 amino acids. CDR1 and CDR2 from the germline V gene are MNHNY and SVGAGI (reference sequence). Trimming pared 7 bases from V and 8 bases from J, leaving 20 bases between. Produced via immunoSEQ multiplex PCR; TCRdb's table is partial and in-frame only. This sample carries roughly 100,000 clones, around nine tenths of them seen once, and the ten largest clones take 2.5% to 3.5%. The rearrangement joins TRBV6-6 to TRBJ1-1, with D perhaps TRBD1 (6 bases). Input material: peripheral blood. The TCR sequence derives from a man in his fifties with active or convalescent COVID-19. CDR3 loop: CASTPQGQFGEAFF. CDR3 coding DNA: TGTGCCAGCACCCCGCAGGGGCAATTCGGAGAAGCTTTCTTT.